These 29 T cell receptor beta chains originate from one sample sequenced in a study of Graves' ophthalmopathy and Graves' hyperthyroidism (dated by TCRdb to 2016 to 2018). Sequencing was performed on an Illumina HiSeq 2000. TCR beta CDR3 regions were amplified from RNA transcripts for repertoire sequencing. HTBI primers and the Qiagen OneStep RT-PCR kit were used in a first-round RT-PCR, which was followed by a second-round multiplex PCR, size selection and purification. The public sequencing data were trimmed at Q25 with fastp and processed into clonotypes with MiXCR by TCRdb, which kept only in-frame beta chains. Rows are unified per CDR3 protein, each entry keeping the most common DNA and genes. Here the sample has 600,000 to 950,000 distinct CDR3 sequences; roughly 40% occur a single time. 35% to 55% of the sample comes from the top ten. The material sequenced was peripheral blood. Receptors originate from an adult man with Graves' ophthalmopathy.

Concerning this clonotype: One base away lies a much larger clone, so this may be a sequencing read error. Here the CDR3 omits its conserved ending phenylalanine or tryptophan, so a read error is the likely source. This chain connects TRBV7-2 to TRBJ2-7; TRBD2 agrees at 10 bases. The CDR3 is 16 amino acids. The germline gives CDR1 SGHTA, CDR2 FQGNSA. V trimming: 1 base; J trimming: 0 bases; junction bases outside the gene matches: 3. Here the CDR3 DNA reads TGTGCCAGCAGCTTAGTGGCTAGCGGGAGCTCCTACGAGCAGTACTGC. Its translation is CASSLVASGSSYEQYC.

The chain carries TRBV7-9 and TRBJ2-5, with a weak D call TRBD1 (6 bases). CDR3 length equals 13 residues. Trimming took 5 bases from V and 3 from J, leaving 10 bases between them. Per the germline V gene, CDR1 is SEHNR and CDR2 is FQNEAQ (reference sequence). The CDR3 coding sequence is TGTGCCAGCAGCCCGTACAGGGAAGAGACCCAGTACTTC. This sequence encodes CASSPYREETQYF.

This clonotype has more than one count but fewer than ten. The chain joins TRBV5-4 to TRBJ2-7; D gene uncertain. The V end lost 4 bases, the J end lost 3 bases, and 11 bases lay between the germline ends. The CDR3 length is 13 residues. Per the germline V gene, CDR1 is SGHNT and CDR2 is YYREEE (reference sequence). The CDR3 loop reads CASSPPSHYEQYF. DNA for the CDR3: TGTGCCAGCAGCCCCCCCTCCCACTACGAGCAGTACTTC. Combining the CDR3 with reference TRBV5-4 and TRBJ2-7 gives the whole variable domain ETGVTQSPTHLIKTRGQQVTLRCSSQSGHNTVSWYQQALGQGPQFIFQYYREEENGRGNFPPRFSGLQFPNYSSELNVNALELDDSALYLCASSPPSHYEQYFGPGTRLTVT.

The V gene is TRBV15, the J gene TRBJ2-5, with a tentative D call TRBD1 (7 bases). Germline CDR1 LNHNV, CDR2 YYDKDF (reference sequence). The V end lost 6 bases, the J end lost 11 bases, and 13 bases lay between the germline ends. The CDR3 length is 11 residues. The CDR3 reads CATRATGTQYF. The CDR3 DNA is TGTGCCACCAGAGCGACAGGGACTCAGTACTTC.

The chain links TRBV25-1 to TRBJ2-2; weak D call: TRBD2 (6 bases). The CDR3 extends over 18 amino acids. The V end was cut by 6 bases, the J end by 4 bases, with 24 bases between. Germline assignment: CDR1 MGHDK and CDR2 SYGVNS. The DNA of the CDR3 is TGTGCCAGCAGCTTAGGTAGGAGCGGGTCGCGCTCCACCGGGGAGCTGTTTTTT. This gives the protein CASSLGRSGSRSTGELFF.

A word on this clonotype: A much larger clone is a single base away; this may be a read error. This sequence joins TRBV10-3 and TRBJ1-2; D might be TRBD1 (6 bases). This CDR3 has 11 amino acids. CDR1 and CDR2 (germline): ENHRY, SYGVKD. Trimming shortened V by 7 bases and J by 8 bases, and 11 bases separated the two germline ends. CDR3 nucleotides: TGTGCCATCACGGAGGGGGGCGGCTACACCTTC. It encodes CAITEGGGYTF.

There are many counts of this clonotype. The chain recombines TRBV7-8 with TRBJ1-1; D unclear. The CDR3 sequence is 14 residues long. The germline V gene encodes CDR1 SGHVS and CDR2 FQNEAQ. Trimming shortened V by 1 base and J by 6 bases, and 12 bases separated the two germline ends. Written as DNA, the CDR3 is TGTGCCAGCAGCTTAGTTGGTAGGGTCGCTGAAGCTTTCTTT. Translated: CASSLVGRVAEAFF.

The chain recombines TRBV2 with TRBJ2-5, with unresolved D. Germline V gene sequence: CDR1 SNHLY, CDR2 FYNNEI. CDR3 length equals 12 residues. The CDR3 is CARGPAQETQYF. The CDR3 bases are TGTGCTAGAGGCCCGGCCCAAGAGACCCAGTACTTC.

This clonotype was observed a single time. The V gene is TRBV2, the J gene TRBJ1-5; possible D gene TRBD1, 5 bases. The V gene lost 7 bases and the J gene lost 5 bases, with 12 bases spanning the gap. CDR3 size: 13 residues. The germline CDR1 and CDR2 sequences are SNHLY and FYNNEI. The chain's CDR3 is CASKGTVYQPQHF. CDR3 bases: TGTGCCAGCAAAGGGACTGTCTATCAGCCCCAGCATTTT.

V gene TRBV15 combines with J gene TRBJ2-3; a weak D match, TRBD1 (5 bases). The V end was cut by 0 bases, the J end by 4 bases, with 8 bases between. Per germline, CDR1 LNHNV and CDR2 YYDKDF (reference sequence). The CDR3 runs 14 residues. CDR3 residues: CATSRDQGPDTQYF. Here the CDR3 DNA reads TGTGCCACCAGCAGAGATCAGGGTCCAGATACGCAGTATTTT.

Points on this clonotype: Possible read error: a much larger clone is one base away. Here the CDR3 reads CASSLKRTYSDQPQHF. DNA for the CDR3: TGTGCCAGCAGCCTTAAGCGCACCTATAGCGATCAGCCCCAGCATTTT. The chain is built from TRBV7-9 and TRBJ1-5; no reliable D call. Per the germline V gene, CDR1 is SEHNR and CDR2 is FQNEAQ (reference sequence). This CDR3 spans 16 amino acids.

This clonotype was seen a single time. The V and J genes are TRBV11-2 and TRBJ1-6; weak D call: TRBD1 (6 bases). This CDR3 region has 14 residues. Germline CDR1 is SGHAT and CDR2 is FQNNGV. CDR3 region: CARTFGQGNSPLHF. As DNA, the CDR3 is TGTGCTAGAACTTTTGGGCAGGGGAATTCACCCCTCCACTTT.

This chain joins TRBV19 and TRBJ1-2; tentative D call: TRBD1 (6 bases). Trimming took off 6 bases at V and 1 base at J, with 18 bases between the two ends. CDR3 size: 16 residues. Per the germline V gene, CDR1 is LNHDA and CDR2 is SQIVND (reference sequence). CDR3 DNA: TGTGCCAGTAGACTTACTGGACAGAATGATAACTATGGCTACACCTTC. This sequence encodes CASRLTGQNDNYGYTF.

This sequence joins TRBV2 and TRBJ1-4; 8 bases are a match to TRBD1. Germline lookup yields CDR1 SNHLY and CDR2 FYNNEI. V was pared by 3 bases and J by 7 bases, with 1 base of the junction left unmatched. The CDR3 totals 13 residues. CDR3 in amino acids: CASSDRGREKLFF. For the CDR3, the DNA is TGTGCCAGCAGTGACAGGGGGCGTGAAAAACTGTTTTTT. The full variable domain, its missing parts supplied by reference TRBV2 and TRBJ1-4, is EPEVTQTPSHQVTQMGQEVILRCVPISNHLYFYWYRQILGQKVEFLVSFYNNEISEKSEIFDDQFSVERPDGSNFTLKIRSTKLEDSAMYFCASSDRGREKLFFGSGTQLSVL.

This clonotype was counted a few times. The rearrangement uses TRBV20-1 and TRBJ1-1; D may be TRBD1 (6 bases). Between the trimmed V and J ends, which lost 3 bases and 8 bases, there was a span of 10 bases. Germline lookup yields CDR1 DFQATT and CDR2 SNEGSKA (reference sequence). The CDR3 sequence is 11 residues long. CDR3 in DNA: TGCAGTGCTAGTCAGGGGACCGAAGCTTTCTTT. Translation: CSASQGTEAFF.

This clonotype showed up just a few times. This chain links TRBV10-3 with TRBJ1-2; D call uncertain. This CDR3 is 12 amino acids long. V lost 10 bases and J 1 base, leaving 10 bases between the germline ends. Germline CDR1 is ENHRY and CDR2 is SYGVKD. The CDR3 coding sequence is TGTGCCAGCGCTGTCAGTAACTATGGCTACACCTTC. The encoded protein is CASAVSNYGYTF.

The genes are TRBV24-1 and TRBJ2-3; TRBD2 matches 9 bases. Germline CDR1 reads KGHDR; CDR2 reads SFDVKD. The CDR3 loop spans 17 amino acids. J was trimmed by 3 bases and V by 4 bases; bases with no gene match: 10. For the CDR3, the DNA is TGTGCCACCAGTGACGCTACTAGTAGCGGGAGAACAGATACGCAGTATTTT. It codes for CATSDATSSGRTDTQYF.

This clonotype has only a few counts. The chain carries TRBV5-8 and TRBJ1-2; D ambiguous. V lost 0 bases and J 4 bases, leaving 10 bases between the germline ends. The CDR3 length is 14 residues. Germline lookup yields CDR1 SGHTS and CDR2 YDEGEE. CDR3 DNA: TGTGCCAGCAGCTTGGGAGTAGGATTCTATGGCTACACCTTC. This codes for CASSLGVGFYGYTF.

This clonotype was seen more than once but under ten times. At one boundary the junction diverges from the germline segment, which might be a read error. As DNA, the CDR3 is TGTGCCAGCAACGACGGGGGTACCCTTAGGAATTCACCCCTCCACTTT. This codes for CASNDGGTLRNSPLHF. The J gene is TRBJ1-6, the V gene TRBV10-2; tentatively, D is TRBD1 (5 bases). CDR3 length: 16 residues. The germline V gene has CDR1 WSHSY and CDR2 SAAADI.

The CDR3 loop is CASSPQTGTNTEAFF. CDR3 nucleotide sequence: TGTGCCAGCAGTCCTCAGACAGGGACTAACACTGAAGCTTTCTTT. This chain links TRBV25-1 with TRBJ1-1, with 7 nucleotides matching TRBD1. The CDR3 sequence is 15 residues long. V lost 5 bases to trimming and J lost 2 bases; unmatched junction nucleotides: 8. Germline CDR1 and CDR2: MGHDK and SYGVNS.

The chain uses TRBV9 and TRBJ1-1; D not resolved. Germline V gives CDR1 SGDLS, CDR2 YYNGEE. V lost 4 bases, J lost 3 bases, and 16 bases lay in between. CDR3 size: 15 residues. CDR3 protein: CASSLVSGIDTEAFF. The CDR3 region has the DNA TGTGCCAGCAGCTTAGTGTCAGGAATCGACACTGAAGCTTTCTTT.

This clonotype was seen a handful of times. The chain couples TRBV5-8 to TRBJ2-6; 14 nucleotides line up with TRBD2. Germline CDR1 and CDR2: SGHTS and YDEGEE. V lost 4 bases and J lost 0; bases outside the gene matches: 3. The CDR3 runs 18 residues. The CDR3 here is CASSVGLAGASGANVLTF. As DNA, the CDR3 is TGTGCCAGCAGCGTGGGACTAGCGGGAGCCTCTGGGGCCAACGTCCTGACTTTC.

The chain is built from TRBV19 and TRBJ2-7; possible D gene TRBD1, 5 bases. The CDR3 loop spans 14 amino acids. CDR1 and CDR2 from the germline V gene are LNHDA and SQIVND (reference sequence). Between the trimmed V and J ends, which lost 3 bases and 5 bases, there was a span of 14 bases. CDR3 protein: CASSMCQGAHEQYF. In nucleotides, the CDR3 is TGTGCCAGTAGTATGTGTCAGGGCGCCCACGAGCAGTACTTC.

Only a few counts were recorded for this clonotype. CDR3 coding DNA: TGTGCCAGCAGCTCCCGACTAGGACCCTCCTACGAGCAGTACTTC. Protein sequence: CASSSRLGPSYEQYF. This chain links TRBV7-9 with TRBJ2-7; possible D gene TRBD2, 6 bases. Per germline, CDR1 SEHNR and CDR2 FQNEAQ (reference sequence). Trimming shortened V by 4 bases and J by 0 bases, and 13 bases separated the two germline ends. The CDR3 is 15 amino acids.

This chain links TRBV10-3 with TRBJ2-7; unclear D gene. The CDR3 is 10 residues long. Between the trimmed V and J ends, which lost 10 bases and 4 bases, there was a span of 8 bases. Germline V gives CDR1 ENHRY, CDR2 SYGVKD. For the CDR3, the DNA is TGTGCCAGCACGGTATACGAGCAGTACTTC. Its translation: CASTVYEQYF.

The J gene is TRBJ1-2, the V gene TRBV19; unclear D gene. This CDR3 comprises 15 residues. V gave up 0 bases and J gave up 2 bases, with 10 bases separating them. CDR1 is LNHDA and CDR2 is SQIVND in the germline V gene (reference sequence). CDR3 amino acids: CASSIEAGPNYGYTF. The CDR3 coding sequence is TGTGCCAGTAGTATAGAGGCCGGGCCGAACTATGGCTACACCTTC.

The V gene is TRBV19, the J gene TRBJ1-5, with TRBD1 matching over 8 bases. V was clipped by 5 bases and J by 5 bases; unmatched bases: 11. The CDR3 consists of 16 residues. Germline CDR1 LNHDA, CDR2 SQIVND (reference sequence). This chain's CDR3 is CASSPLTGGKHQPQHF. Written as DNA, the CDR3 is TGTGCCAGTAGTCCACTAACAGGGGGAAAACATCAGCCCCAGCATTTT.

Concerning this clonotype itself: A much larger clone differs by one base, so this may be a read error. J is TRBJ1-5 and V is TRBV19; D gene uncertain. Trimming removed 10 bases from V and 7 bases from J, with 14 bases in between. Germline V lookup: CDR1 LNHDA, CDR2 SQIVND (reference sequence). The CDR3 loop spans 12 amino acids. The CDR3 here is CANAYEGQPQHF. DNA of the CDR3: TGTGCCAATGCGTACGAAGGGCAGCCCCAGCATTTT.

This clonotype was observed many times. This chain connects TRBV9 to TRBJ2-7; D ambiguous. This CDR3 spans 13 amino acids. Germline values: CDR1 SGDLS, CDR2 YYNGEE. Trimming stripped 0 bases from V and 6 bases from J, with 10 bases between. CDR3 DNA sequence: TGTGCCAGCAGCGTAGCATCCGGGTTCGAGCAGTACTTC. Translating it yields CASSVASGFEQYF.